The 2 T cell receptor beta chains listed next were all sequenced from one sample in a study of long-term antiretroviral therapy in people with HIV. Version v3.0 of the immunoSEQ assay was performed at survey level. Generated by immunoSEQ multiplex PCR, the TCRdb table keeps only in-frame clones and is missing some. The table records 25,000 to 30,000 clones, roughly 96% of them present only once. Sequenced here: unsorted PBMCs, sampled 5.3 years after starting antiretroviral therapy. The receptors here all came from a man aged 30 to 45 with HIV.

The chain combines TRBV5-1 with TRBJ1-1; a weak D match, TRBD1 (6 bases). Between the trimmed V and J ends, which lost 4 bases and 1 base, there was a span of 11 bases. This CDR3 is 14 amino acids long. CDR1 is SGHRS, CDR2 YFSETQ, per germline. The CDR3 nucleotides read TGCGCCAGCAGCACAGGGACGGCGAACACTGAAGCTTTCTTT. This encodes CASSTGTANTEAFF.

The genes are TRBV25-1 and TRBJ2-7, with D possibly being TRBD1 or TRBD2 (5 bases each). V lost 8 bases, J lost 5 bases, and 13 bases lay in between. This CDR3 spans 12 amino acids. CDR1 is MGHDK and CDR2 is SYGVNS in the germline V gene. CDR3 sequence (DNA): TGTGCCAGCCGATCAGGGACGGACGAGCAGTACTTC. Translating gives CASRSGTDEQYF.